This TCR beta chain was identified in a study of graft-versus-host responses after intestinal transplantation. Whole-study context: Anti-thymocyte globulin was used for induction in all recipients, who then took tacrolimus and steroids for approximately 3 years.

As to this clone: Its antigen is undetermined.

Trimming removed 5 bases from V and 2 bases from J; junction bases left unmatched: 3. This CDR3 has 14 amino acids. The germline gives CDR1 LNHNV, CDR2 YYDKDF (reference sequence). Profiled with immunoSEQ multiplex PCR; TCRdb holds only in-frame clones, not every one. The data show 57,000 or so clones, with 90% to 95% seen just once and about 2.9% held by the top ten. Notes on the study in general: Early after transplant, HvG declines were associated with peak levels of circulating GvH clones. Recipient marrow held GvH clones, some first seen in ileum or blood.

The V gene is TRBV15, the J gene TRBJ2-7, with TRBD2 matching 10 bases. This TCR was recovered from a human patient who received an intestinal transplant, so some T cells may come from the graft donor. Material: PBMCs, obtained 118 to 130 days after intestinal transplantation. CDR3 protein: CATSASGGAYEQYF. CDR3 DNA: TGTGCCACCAGCGCGAGCGGGGGGGCCTACGAGCAGTACTTC.